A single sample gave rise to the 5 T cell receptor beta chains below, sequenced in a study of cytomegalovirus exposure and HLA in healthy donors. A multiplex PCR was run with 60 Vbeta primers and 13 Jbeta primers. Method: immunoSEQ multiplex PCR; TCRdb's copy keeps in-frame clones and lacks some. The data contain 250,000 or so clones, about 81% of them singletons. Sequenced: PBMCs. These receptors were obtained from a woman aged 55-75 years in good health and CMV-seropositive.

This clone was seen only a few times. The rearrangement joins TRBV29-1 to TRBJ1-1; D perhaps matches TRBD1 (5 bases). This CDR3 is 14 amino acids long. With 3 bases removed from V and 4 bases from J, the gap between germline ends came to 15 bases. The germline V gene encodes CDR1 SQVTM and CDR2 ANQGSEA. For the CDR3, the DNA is TGCAGCGTTGAGGGGCAGGTTAGTTCCACTGAAGCTTTCTTT. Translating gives CSVEGQVSSTEAFF.

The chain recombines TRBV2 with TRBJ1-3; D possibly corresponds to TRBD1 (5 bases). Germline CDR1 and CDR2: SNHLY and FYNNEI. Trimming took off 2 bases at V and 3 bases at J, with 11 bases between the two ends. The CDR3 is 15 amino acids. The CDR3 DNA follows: TGTGCCAGCAGTGAAAGGGGATTTGGTGGAAACACCATATATTTT. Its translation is CASSERGFGGNTIYF.

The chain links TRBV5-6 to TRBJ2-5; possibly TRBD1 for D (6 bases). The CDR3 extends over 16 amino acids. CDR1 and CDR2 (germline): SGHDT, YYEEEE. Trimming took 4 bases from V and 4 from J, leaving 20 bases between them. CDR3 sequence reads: CASSTTGWGRIETQYF. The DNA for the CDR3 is TGTGCCAGCAGCACCACCGGCTGGGGGCGGATAGAGACCCAGTACTTC.

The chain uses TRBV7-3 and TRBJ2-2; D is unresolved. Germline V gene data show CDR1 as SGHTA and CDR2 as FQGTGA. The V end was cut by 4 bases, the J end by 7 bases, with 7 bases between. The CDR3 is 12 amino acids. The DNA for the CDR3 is TGTGCCAGCAGCTCTGTTAACGGGGAGCTGTTTTTT. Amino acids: CASSSVNGELFF.

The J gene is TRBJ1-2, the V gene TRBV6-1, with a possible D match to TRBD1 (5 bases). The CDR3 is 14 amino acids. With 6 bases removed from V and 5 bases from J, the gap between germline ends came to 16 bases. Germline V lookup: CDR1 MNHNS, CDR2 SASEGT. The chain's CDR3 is CASRKGRGIYGYTF. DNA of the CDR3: TGTGCCAGCAGGAAGGGTAGGGGCATATATGGCTACACCTTC.